Included here is one T cell receptor beta chain sequence, with context. This record comes from a study of cytomegalovirus exposure and HLA in healthy donors. V was shortened by 5 bases and J by 0 bases, with 10 bases between the two germline ends. The CDR3 is made up of 15 amino acids. In germline, CDR1 is LNHDA, CDR2 SQIVND (reference sequence). Profiling relied on immunoSEQ multiplex PCR, and the TCRdb table lists in-frame clones only, not all of them. The repertoire holds tens of thousands of clones, with approximately 91% as singletons. The chain carries TRBV19 and TRBJ2-2; D uncertain. Sequenced input: PBMCs. This TCR derives from a man between 25 and 39 years old in good health and CMV-seronegative. CDR3 in DNA: TGTGCCAGTAGTTGGCAGGCCGCGAACACCGGGGAGCTGTTTTTT. Its protein product is CASSWQAANTGELFF. The full variable domain, completed using reference TRBV19 and TRBJ2-2, is DGGITQSPKYLFRKEGQNVTLSCEQNLNHDAMYWYRQDPGQGLRLIYYSQIVNDFQKGDIAEGYSVSREKKESFPLTVTSAQKNPTAFYLCASSWQAANTGELFFGEGSRLTVL.